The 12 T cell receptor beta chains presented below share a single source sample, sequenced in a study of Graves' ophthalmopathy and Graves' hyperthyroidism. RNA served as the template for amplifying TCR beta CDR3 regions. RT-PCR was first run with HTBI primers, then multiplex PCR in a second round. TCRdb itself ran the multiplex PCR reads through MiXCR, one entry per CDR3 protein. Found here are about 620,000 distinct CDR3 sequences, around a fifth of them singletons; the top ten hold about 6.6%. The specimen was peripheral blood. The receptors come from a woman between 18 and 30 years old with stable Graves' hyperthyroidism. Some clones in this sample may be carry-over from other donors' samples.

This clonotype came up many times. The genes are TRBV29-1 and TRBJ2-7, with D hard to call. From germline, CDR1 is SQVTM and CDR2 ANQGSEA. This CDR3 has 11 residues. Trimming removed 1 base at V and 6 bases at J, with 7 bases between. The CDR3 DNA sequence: TGCAGCGTTGAAGGGCTTGGCGAGCAGTACTTC. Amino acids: CSVEGLGEQYF.

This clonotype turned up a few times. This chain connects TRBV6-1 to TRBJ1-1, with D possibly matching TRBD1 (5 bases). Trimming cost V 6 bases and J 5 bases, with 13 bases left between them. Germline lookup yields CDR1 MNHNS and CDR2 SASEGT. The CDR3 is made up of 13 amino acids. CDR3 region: CASSHLAGTEAFF. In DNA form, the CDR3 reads TGTGCCAGCAGCCACCTTGCAGGGACTGAAGCTTTCTTT.

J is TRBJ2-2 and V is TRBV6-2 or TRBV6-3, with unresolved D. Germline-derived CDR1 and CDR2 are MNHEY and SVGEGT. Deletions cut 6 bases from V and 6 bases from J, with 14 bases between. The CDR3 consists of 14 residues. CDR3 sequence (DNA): TGTGCCAGCAGCTCCTTAGACAAGTCCGGGGAGCTGTTTTTT. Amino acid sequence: CASSSLDKSGELFF.

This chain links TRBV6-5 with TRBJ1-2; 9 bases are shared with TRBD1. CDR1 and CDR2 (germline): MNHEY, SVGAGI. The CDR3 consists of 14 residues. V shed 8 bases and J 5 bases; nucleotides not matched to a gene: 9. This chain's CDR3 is CASGYRGLGYGYTF. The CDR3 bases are TGTGCCAGCGGATACAGGGGGCTTGGGTATGGCTACACCTTC.

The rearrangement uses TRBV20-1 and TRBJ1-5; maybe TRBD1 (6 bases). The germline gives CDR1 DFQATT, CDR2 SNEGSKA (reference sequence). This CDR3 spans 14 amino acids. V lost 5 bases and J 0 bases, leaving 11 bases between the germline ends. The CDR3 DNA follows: TGCAGTGCTCTGGACAGCGCTAGCAATCAGCCCCAGCATTTT. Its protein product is CSALDSASNQPQHF.

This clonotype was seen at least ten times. The CDR3 is CASSFRGQGNSPLHF. In DNA, the CDR3 is TGTGCCAGCAGCTTTAGGGGACAGGGAAATTCACCCCTCCACTTT. V usage is TRBV5-6 and J usage is TRBJ1-6, with TRBD1 matching 9 bases. The length of the CDR3 is 15 residues. V gave up 2 bases and J gave up 7 bases; unmatched junction bases: 4. Germline-derived CDR1 and CDR2 are SGHDT and YYEEEE.

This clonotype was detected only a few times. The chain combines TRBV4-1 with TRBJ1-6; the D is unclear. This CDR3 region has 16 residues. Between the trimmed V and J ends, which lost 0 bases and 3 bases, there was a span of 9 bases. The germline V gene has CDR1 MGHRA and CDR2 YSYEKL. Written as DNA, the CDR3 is TGCGCCAGCAGCCAAGATCCCGGGTTCTATAATTCACCCCTCCACTTT. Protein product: CASSQDPGFYNSPLHF.

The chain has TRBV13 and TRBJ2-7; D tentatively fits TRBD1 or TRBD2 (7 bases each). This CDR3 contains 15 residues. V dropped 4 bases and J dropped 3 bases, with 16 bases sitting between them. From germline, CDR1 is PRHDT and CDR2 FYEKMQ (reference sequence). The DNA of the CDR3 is TGTGCCAGCAGCTCCTCAGGGGGGACTATCTACGAGCAGTACTTC. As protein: CASSSSGGTIYEQYF.

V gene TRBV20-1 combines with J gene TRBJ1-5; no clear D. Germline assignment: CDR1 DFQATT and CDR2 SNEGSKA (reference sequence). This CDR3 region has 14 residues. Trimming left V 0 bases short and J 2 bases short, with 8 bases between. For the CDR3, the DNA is TGCAGTGCTAGAGATCTGGAGGGCAATCAGCCCCAGCATTTT. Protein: CSARDLEGNQPQHF.

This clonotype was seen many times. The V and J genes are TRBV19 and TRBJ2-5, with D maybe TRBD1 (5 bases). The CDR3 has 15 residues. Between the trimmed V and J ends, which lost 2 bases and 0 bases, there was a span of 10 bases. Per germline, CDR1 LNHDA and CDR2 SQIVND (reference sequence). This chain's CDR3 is CASSIRGLHQETQYF. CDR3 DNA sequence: TGTGCCAGTAGTATAAGGGGCTTGCACCAAGAGACCCAGTACTTC. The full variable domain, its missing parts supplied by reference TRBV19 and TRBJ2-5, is DGGITQSPKYLFRKEGQNVTLSCEQNLNHDAMYWYRQDPGQGLRLIYYSQIVNDFQKGDIAEGYSVSREKKESFPLTVTSAQKNPTAFYLCASSIRGLHQETQYFGPGTRLLVL.

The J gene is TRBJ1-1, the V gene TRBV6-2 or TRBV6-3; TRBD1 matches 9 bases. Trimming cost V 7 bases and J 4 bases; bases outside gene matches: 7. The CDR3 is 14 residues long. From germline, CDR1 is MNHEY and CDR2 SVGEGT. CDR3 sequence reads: CASNNRGLSTEAFF. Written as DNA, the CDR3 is TGTGCCAGCAACAACAGGGGGCTGAGCACTGAAGCTTTCTTT.

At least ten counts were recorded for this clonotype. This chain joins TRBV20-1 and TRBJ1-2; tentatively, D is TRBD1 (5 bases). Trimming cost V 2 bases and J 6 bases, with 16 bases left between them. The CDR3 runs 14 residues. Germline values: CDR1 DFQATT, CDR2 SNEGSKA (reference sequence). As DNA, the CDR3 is TGCAGTGCTAGACCTATTGGGGGGGAAAATGGCTACACCTTC. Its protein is CSARPIGGENGYTF.